These 20 T cell receptor beta chains originate from one sample sequenced in a study of blood T cell repertoires in COVID-19. TCRdb's copy holds only in-frame clones and misses some; the assay was immunoSEQ multiplex PCR. The sample yields around 100,000 clones, approximately 69% seen once. Material: peripheral blood. The receptor set was obtained from a man aged 80 or over with acute or convalescent COVID-19.

This chain joins TRBV28 and TRBJ1-3, with TRBD1 as a possible D gene (6 bases). V lost 6 bases, J lost 1 base, and 13 bases lay in between. The germline CDR1 and CDR2 sequences are MDHEN and SYDVKM. The length of the CDR3 is 15 residues. CDR3 in amino acids: CASSPSDRSGNTIYF. DNA of the CDR3: TGTGCCAGCAGCCCGAGTGACAGGTCTGGAAACACCATATATTTT.

This chain links TRBV5-4 with TRBJ2-1; D gene uncertain. V dropped 0 bases and J dropped 3 bases, with 4 bases sitting between them. From germline, CDR1 is SGHNT and CDR2 YYREEE (reference sequence). The CDR3 has 13 residues. CDR3: CASSLASYNEQFF. The DNA for the CDR3 is TGTGCCAGCAGCTTGGCTAGCTACAATGAGCAGTTCTTC.

The genes are TRBV11-3 and TRBJ2-2; 7 positions match TRBD2. The CDR3 totals 15 residues. V shed 3 bases, J shed 2 bases, and the junction held 3 bases outside the gene matches. Per germline, CDR1 SGHNT and CDR2 YENEEA. The CDR3 DNA reads as TGTGCCAGCAGCTTTGGCGGGGGAAACACCGGGGAGCTGTTTTTT. It codes for CASSFGGGNTGELFF.

The V and J genes are TRBV29-1 and TRBJ2-2; no clear D gene. The germline gives CDR1 SQVTM, CDR2 ANQGSEA. The CDR3 runs 14 residues. V was trimmed by 4 bases and J by 0 bases, leaving 9 bases between them. The CDR3 coding sequence is TGCAGCGTTGGGGCAGACACGAACACCGGGGAGCTGTTTTTT. It yields the protein CSVGADTNTGELFF.

CDR3: CASSRPGLAGGEQYF. CDR3 bases: TGTGCCAGCAGTCGCCCGGGACTAGCGGGAGGCGAGCAGTACTTC. The chain combines TRBV27 with TRBJ2-7; 15 bases line up with TRBD2. The CDR3 is 15 amino acids. J was trimmed by 6 bases and V by 5 bases; bases with no gene match: 5. Germline-derived CDR1 and CDR2 are MNHEY and SMNVEV (reference sequence).

The chain is built from TRBV4-3 and TRBJ2-5, with a weak D call TRBD1 (5 bases). The V end was cut by 6 bases, the J end by 5 bases, with 19 bases between. There are 15 residues in the CDR3. Per germline, CDR1 LGHNA and CDR2 YSLEER. The CDR3 protein is CASSHRPDIRETQYF. CDR3 DNA sequence: TGCGCCAGCAGTCACCGACCGGACATTCGGGAGACCCAGTACTTC.

CDR3 loop: CASSRMTGLVTQYF. DNA of the CDR3: TGTGCCAGCAGCAGGATGACGGGTCTAGTGACCCAGTACTTC. The chain employs TRBV5-4 and TRBJ2-5; D is uncertain. V was shortened by 4 bases and J by 7 bases, with 17 bases between the two germline ends. Germline V CDR1 and CDR2: SGHNT, YYREEE (reference sequence). The CDR3 is 14 residues long.

CDR3 in DNA: TGCGCCAGCAGCCAAGACAGGAACACTGAAGCTTTCTTT. Translating gives CASSQDRNTEAFF. The rearrangement links TRBV4-1 to TRBJ1-1; D call uncertain. CDR1 is MGHRA and CDR2 is YSYEKL in the germline V gene. There are 13 residues in the CDR3. The V end was cut by 0 bases, the J end by 1 base, with 3 bases between.

CDR3 sequence reads: CASRTTQGNTEAFF. DNA for the CDR3: TGTGCCAGCAGGACGACTCAGGGGAACACTGAAGCTTTCTTT. The chain couples TRBV6-5 to TRBJ1-1; D perhaps matches TRBD1 (5 bases). Germline CDR1 is MNHEY and CDR2 is SVGAGI. CDR3 length equals 14 residues. The ends were cut back, 6 bases at V and 1 base at J, with 12 bases in the middle.

V gene TRBV27 combines with J gene TRBJ2-5; a possible D gene is TRBD2 (5 bases). V was shortened by 6 bases and J by 4 bases, with 21 bases between the two germline ends. Germline CDR1 is MNHEY and CDR2 is SMNVEV (reference sequence). The CDR3 consists of 16 residues. CDR3 in amino acids: CASRRASGPWGETQYF. DNA of the CDR3: TGTGCCAGCAGGCGGGCCAGCGGCCCTTGGGGAGAGACCCAGTACTTC.

The V call is TRBV11-2, the J call TRBJ2-3, with TRBD1 identical over 8 bases. CDR3 size: 13 residues. Losses at the gene ends were 3 bases for V and 6 bases for J; bases not matched to a gene: 2. The germline V gene encodes CDR1 SGHAT and CDR2 FQNNGV. The CDR3 is CASSFRTGDTQYF. CDR3 DNA sequence: TGTGCCAGCAGCTTTCGGACAGGGGATACGCAGTATTTT.

The gene calls are TRBV6-2 or TRBV6-3 and TRBJ2-7; the match to TRBD2 covers 7 bases. Germline V gives CDR1 MNHEY, CDR2 SVGEGT. The CDR3 sequence is 18 residues long. With 2 bases clipped from V and 3 bases from J, the junction kept 16 bases outside the gene matches. CDR3 protein: CASSYPSNRAGVNYEQYF. The CDR3 bases are TGTGCCAGCAGTTACCCATCAAATCGGGCGGGAGTTAACTACGAGCAGTACTTC.

The CDR3 region is CASSLGSNYGYTF. CDR3 coding DNA: TGTGCCAGCAGTTTGGGGAGTAACTATGGCTACACCTTC. This chain joins TRBV28 and TRBJ1-2, with D hard to call. This CDR3 is built from 13 residues. CDR1 and CDR2 from the germline V gene are MDHEN and SYDVKM. The V and J ends lost 3 bases and 1 base respectively, with 6 bases between them.

This clone has only a few counts. This chain links TRBV5-1 with TRBJ1-6; D gene unclear. The germline CDR1 and CDR2 sequences are SGHRS and YFSETQ. The CDR3 totals 15 residues. Trimming stripped 4 bases from V and 10 bases from J, with 18 bases between. The CDR3 nucleotides read TGCGCCAGCAGCCTGTCCGGGGATCAAGGGTCACCCCTCCACTTT. Protein sequence: CASSLSGDQGSPLHF.

This clone was recorded a few times. V usage is TRBV30 and J usage is TRBJ1-5; no definite D call. V lost 1 base and J 4 bases, leaving 8 bases between the germline ends. The CDR3 runs 13 residues. The germline gives CDR1 GTSNPN, CDR2 SVGIG (reference sequence). This chain's CDR3 is CAWSGALNQPQHF. The CDR3 bases are TGTGCCTGGAGTGGCGCACTAAATCAGCCCCAGCATTTT.

This rearrangement joins TRBV4-2 to TRBJ1-2; 7 bases are a match to TRBD1. This CDR3 is 16 amino acids long. V shed 1 base and J 0 bases; nucleotides not matched to a gene: 5. CDR1 is LGHNA and CDR2 is YNFKEQ in the germline V gene. The CDR3 spells CASSQAAGGTNYGYTF. As DNA, the CDR3 is TGTGCCAGCAGCCAAGCAGCAGGGGGGACTAACTATGGCTACACCTTC.

V gene TRBV24-1 combines with J gene TRBJ1-2; 9 bases align to TRBD1. The CDR3 covers 13 residues. Germline-derived CDR1 and CDR2 are KGHDR and SFDVKD. Trimming took 9 bases from V and 4 from J; bases not matched to a gene: 5. This chain's CDR3 is CATGDRAGYGYTF. CDR3 bases: TGTGCCACCGGGGACAGGGCTGGCTATGGCTACACCTTC.

Only a few counts were recorded for this clone. This sequence joins TRBV10-2 and TRBJ2-5, with 11 bases matching TRBD2. After removal of 8 bases from V and 4 bases from J, the junction contained 9 bases not matched to a gene. CDR1 WSHSY and CDR2 SAAADI come from the germline V gene. The CDR3 has 15 amino acids. As DNA, the CDR3 is TGCGCCAGCGCCCTGACTAGCGGGACGTCAGAGACCCAGTACTTC. Its translation is CASALTSGTSETQYF.

CDR3 region: CASRPAGSGGYTF. The CDR3 nucleotides are TGTGCCAGCAGACCGGCGGGGTCTGGCGGCTACACCTTC. This chain connects TRBV11-2 to TRBJ1-2; no reliable D call. V was cut by 6 bases and J by 8 bases, with 16 bases left in between. Looked up from germline, CDR1 is SGHAT and CDR2 is FQNNGV. There are 13 residues in the CDR3.

V usage is TRBV6-5 and J usage is TRBJ1-4; D gene ambiguous. V was trimmed by 0 bases and J by 0 bases, leaving 5 bases between them. The CDR3 sequence is 15 residues long. Germline CDR1 is MNHEY and CDR2 is SVGAGI. In DNA, the CDR3 is TGTGCCAGCAGTTACTCCCGGTCAACTAATGAAAAACTGTTTTTT. Translating gives CASSYSRSTNEKLFF.